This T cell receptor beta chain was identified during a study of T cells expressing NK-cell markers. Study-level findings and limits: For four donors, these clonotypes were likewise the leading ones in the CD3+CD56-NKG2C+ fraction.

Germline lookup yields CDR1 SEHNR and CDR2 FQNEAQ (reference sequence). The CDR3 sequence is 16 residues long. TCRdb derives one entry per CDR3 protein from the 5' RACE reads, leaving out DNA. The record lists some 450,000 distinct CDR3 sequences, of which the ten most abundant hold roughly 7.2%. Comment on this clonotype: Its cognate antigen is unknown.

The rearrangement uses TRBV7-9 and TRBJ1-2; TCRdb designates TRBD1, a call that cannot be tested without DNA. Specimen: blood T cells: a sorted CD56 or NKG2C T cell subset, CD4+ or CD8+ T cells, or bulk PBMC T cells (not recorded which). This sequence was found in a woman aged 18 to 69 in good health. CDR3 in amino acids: CASSAPGQGADYGYTF.